Sequencing of this T cell receptor (beta chain) was carried out in a study of blood T cell repertoires in COVID-19. Generated by immunoSEQ multiplex PCR, the TCRdb table keeps only in-frame clones and is missing some. The sample yields about 250,000 clones, 80% to 90% seen once. J gave up 7 bases and V 2 bases, and 6 bases lay outside the gene matches. Per germline, CDR1 MNHEY and CDR2 SVGEGT. The CDR3 is made up of 15 amino acids. The receptor comes from a middle-aged woman who had been exposed to COVID-19. The V and J genes are TRBV6-2 or TRBV6-3 and TRBJ2-1; TRBD1 aligns across 9 bases. The sequenced sample consisted of PBMCs or T cells enriched from blood (not recorded which). This CDR3 reads CASSYPGTGWNEQFF. CDR3 nucleotide sequence: TGTGCCAGCAGTTACCCTGGGACAGGGTGGAATGAGCAGTTCTTC.